These 5 T cell receptor beta chains were all obtained from the same sample, sequenced in a study of breast tumors, draining lymph nodes, adjacent tissues. The lymph nodes were axillary draining lymph nodes from breast cancer patients. Each CDR3 protein gets one entry after TCRdb re-called the multiplex PCR reads with MiXCR. The top ten hold less than 2.5% of the sample, which has around 140,000 distinct CDR3 sequences, about 30% seen once. The specimen sequenced was axillary lymph node tissue. The receptors were sampled from a female donor with breast cancer. Some clones in this sample may be carry-over from other donors' samples.

In this sample, this clonotype turned up many times. The chain uses TRBV2 and TRBJ1-3; unclear D gene. Trimming took 4 bases from V and 3 from J, leaving 7 bases between them. The germline gives CDR1 SNHLY, CDR2 FYNNEI. The CDR3 spans 13 residues. The CDR3 DNA reads as TGTGCCAGCAGTGGCGGGAATGGAAACACCATATATTTT. It yields the protein CASSGGNGNTIYF.

This clonotype was detected ten times or more. The chain links TRBV7-9 to TRBJ1-6; maybe TRBD1 (5 bases). The CDR3 contains 16 residues. Germline-derived CDR1 and CDR2 are SEHNR and FQNEAQ (reference sequence). The V gene lost 5 bases and the J gene lost 7 bases, with 18 bases spanning the gap. The CDR3 region is CASSGKWGGENSPLHF. DNA for the CDR3: TGTGCCAGCAGCGGGAAGTGGGGGGGGGAGAATTCACCCCTCCACTTT.

This clonotype was seen a few times. This may be a read error, as it is one base from a much larger clone. The chain links TRBV6-6 to TRBJ1-4; 8 bases map to TRBD1. Germline loops: CDR1 MNHNY, CDR2 SVGAGI (reference sequence). The CDR3 runs 15 residues. V trimming: 5 bases; J trimming: 4 bases; junction bases outside the gene matches: 6. The DNA of the CDR3 is TGTGCCAGCAGTCCCCGGACAGGGTATAATGAAAAACTGTTTTTT. Protein sequence: CASSPRTGYNEKLFF.

This clonotype was counted at least ten times. The chain is built from TRBV19 and TRBJ1-2; D gene uncertain. V lost 3 bases, J lost 5 bases, and 10 bases lay in between. The CDR3 is 13 residues long. The germline V gene has CDR1 LNHDA and CDR2 SQIVND (reference sequence). The CDR3 loop is CASSIGEFYGYTF. As DNA, the CDR3 is TGTGCCAGTAGTATTGGGGAGTTTTATGGCTACACCTTC. Full variable domain (missing parts from reference TRBV19 and TRBJ1-2): DGGITQSPKYLFRKEGQNVTLSCEQNLNHDAMYWYRQDPGQGLRLIYYSQIVNDFQKGDIAEGYSVSREKKESFPLTVTSAQKNPTAFYLCASSIGEFYGYTFGSGTRLTVV.

Concerning this clonotype itself: A read error may explain this, as a much larger clone is one base away. The chain combines TRBV20-1 with TRBJ2-4; either TRBD1 or TRBD2 may fit D (6 bases each). Germline V gene lookup returns CDR1 DFQATT and CDR2 SNEGSKA (reference sequence). Trimming shortened V by 0 bases and J by 8 bases, and 14 bases separated the two germline ends. This CDR3 contains 14 residues. CDR3 nucleotides: TGCAGTGCTAGAGAGTATCCGGGGGCGGACATTCAGTACTTC. Translation gives CSAREYPGADIQYF.